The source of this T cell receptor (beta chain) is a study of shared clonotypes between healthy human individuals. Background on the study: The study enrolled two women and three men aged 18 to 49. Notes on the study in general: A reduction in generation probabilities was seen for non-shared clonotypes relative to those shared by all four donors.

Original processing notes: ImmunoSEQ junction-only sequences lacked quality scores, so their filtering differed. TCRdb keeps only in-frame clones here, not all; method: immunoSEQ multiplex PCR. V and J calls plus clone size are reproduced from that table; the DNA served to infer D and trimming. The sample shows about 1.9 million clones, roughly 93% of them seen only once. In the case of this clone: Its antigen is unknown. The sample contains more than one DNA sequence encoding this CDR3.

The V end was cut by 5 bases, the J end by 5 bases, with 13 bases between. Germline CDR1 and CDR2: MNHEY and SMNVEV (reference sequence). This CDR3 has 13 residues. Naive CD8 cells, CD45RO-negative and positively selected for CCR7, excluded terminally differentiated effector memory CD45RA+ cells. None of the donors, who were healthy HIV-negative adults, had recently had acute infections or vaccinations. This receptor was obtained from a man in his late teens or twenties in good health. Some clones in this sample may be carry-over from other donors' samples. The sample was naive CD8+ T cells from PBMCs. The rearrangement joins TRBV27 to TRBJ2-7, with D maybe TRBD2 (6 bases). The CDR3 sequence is CASSPRGAHEQYF. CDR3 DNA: TGTGCCAGCAGTCCGCGGGGTGCTCACGAGCAGTACTTC.